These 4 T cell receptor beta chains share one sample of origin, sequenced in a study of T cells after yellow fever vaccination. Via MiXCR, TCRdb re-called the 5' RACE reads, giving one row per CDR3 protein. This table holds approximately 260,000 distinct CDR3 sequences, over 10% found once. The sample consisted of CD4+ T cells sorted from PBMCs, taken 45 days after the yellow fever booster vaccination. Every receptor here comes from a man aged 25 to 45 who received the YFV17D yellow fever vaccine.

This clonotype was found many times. CDR3 DNA: TGCGCCAGCAACTCGGTGACATCGAACACTGAAGCTTTCTTT. Translated, it gives CASNSVTSNTEAFF. The chain is built from TRBV5-1 and TRBJ1-1; D not resolved. V was shortened by 6 bases and J by 1 base, with 13 bases between the two germline ends. This CDR3 has 14 residues. The germline V gene has CDR1 SGHRS and CDR2 YFSETQ.

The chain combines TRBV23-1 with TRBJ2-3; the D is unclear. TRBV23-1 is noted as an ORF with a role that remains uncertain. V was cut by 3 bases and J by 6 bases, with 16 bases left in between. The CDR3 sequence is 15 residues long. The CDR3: CASSQMNWPRDTQYF. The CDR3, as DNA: TGCGCCAGCAGTCAGATGAACTGGCCCCGGGATACGCAGTATTTT.

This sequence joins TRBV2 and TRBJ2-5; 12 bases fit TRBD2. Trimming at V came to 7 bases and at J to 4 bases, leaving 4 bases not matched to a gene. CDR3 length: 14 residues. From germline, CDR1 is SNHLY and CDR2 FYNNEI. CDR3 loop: CASKLGLAGETQYF. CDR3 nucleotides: TGTGCCAGCAAGCTGGGACTAGCGGGAGAGACCCAGTACTTC.

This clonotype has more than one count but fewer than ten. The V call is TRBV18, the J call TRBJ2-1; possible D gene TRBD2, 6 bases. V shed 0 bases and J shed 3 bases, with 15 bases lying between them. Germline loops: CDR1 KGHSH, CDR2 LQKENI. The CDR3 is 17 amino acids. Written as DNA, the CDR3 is TGTGCCAGCTCACCACCTGGGGGTAGCGGAGACTACAATGAGCAGTTCTTC. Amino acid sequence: CASSPPGGSGDYNEQFF.